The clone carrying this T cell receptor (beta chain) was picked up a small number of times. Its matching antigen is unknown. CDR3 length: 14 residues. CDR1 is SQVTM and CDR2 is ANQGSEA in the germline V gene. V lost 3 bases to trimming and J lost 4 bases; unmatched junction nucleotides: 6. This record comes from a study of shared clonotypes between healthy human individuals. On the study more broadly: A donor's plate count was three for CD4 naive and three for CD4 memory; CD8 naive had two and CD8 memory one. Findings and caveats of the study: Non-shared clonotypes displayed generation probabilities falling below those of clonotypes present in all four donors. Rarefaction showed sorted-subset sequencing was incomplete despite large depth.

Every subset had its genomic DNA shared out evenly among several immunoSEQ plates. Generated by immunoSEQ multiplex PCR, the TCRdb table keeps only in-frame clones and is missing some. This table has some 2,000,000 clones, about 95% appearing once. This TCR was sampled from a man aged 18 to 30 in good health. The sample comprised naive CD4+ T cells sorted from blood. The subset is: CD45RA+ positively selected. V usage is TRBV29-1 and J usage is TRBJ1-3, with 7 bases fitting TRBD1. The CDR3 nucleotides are TGCAGCGTTGAGGAGGGGGCTTCGGGAAACACCATATATTTT. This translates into CSVEEGASGNTIYF.